This TCR beta chain appears in the sequencing data of a study of beta chain features in type 1 diabetes. By way of CD45RO/CCR7/CD25/CD127/CD95/CD27, the CD4+ regulatory, stem cell-like memory, central memory and naive cells were sorted. V was cut by 2 bases and J by 4 bases, with 14 bases left in between. CDR1 SGHRS and CDR2 YFSETQ come from the germline V gene. The CDR3 is 15 amino acids. Study-level results: The naive, central memory and Treg TCRB repertoires looked more alike in patients than they did in healthy donors. VDJ junctions in type 1 diabetes patients carried more deletions and fewer insertions. Moderately but significantly shorter TCRB CDR3s were found in Type 1 diabetes patients in all four CD4+ subsets.

Sequencing targeted expressed TCRB transcripts, as all isolated RNA had been reverse transcribed. Mean yield for stem cell-like memory T cell samples was around 940,000 reads. Repertoires were generated with immunoSEQ multiplex PCR, while TCRdb's copy carries only in-frame clones and drops some. This table holds around 50,000 clones, roughly 45% found once. This clone showed up just once. The antigen is unknown. Sequences were obtained from stem cell memory CD4+ T cells from blood. The receptor was isolated from a man in his thirties or forties with type 1 diabetes. This chain connects TRBV5-1 to TRBJ2-3, with a tentative D call TRBD2 (6 bases). CDR3 sequence reads: CASSFSTSYADTQYF. CDR3 in DNA: TGCGCCAGCAGCTTCTCGACTAGTTATGCAGATACGCAGTATTTT.